One sample yielded the 4 T cell receptor beta chains listed below, sequenced in a study of OX40 agonist ivuxolimab in advanced cancers. The protocol was immunoSEQ multiplex PCR, while the TCRdb copy is restricted to in-frame clones and leaves out a portion. The sample lists about 160,000 clones, 85% to 95% occurring once. The specimen comprised CD4+ or CD8+ T cells sorted from blood, sampled in a trial of the OX40 agonist ivuxolimab. The receptors were sampled from an adult with an advanced solid tumor such as melanoma, head and neck, liver or kidney cancer.

The genes are TRBV7-2 and TRBJ2-3, with no clear D. The CDR3 has 13 amino acids. Trimming left V 2 bases short and J 3 bases short, with 6 bases between. In germline, CDR1 is SGHTA, CDR2 FQGNSA. The CDR3 sequence: CASSLLRTDTQYF. The DNA of the CDR3 is TGTGCCAGCAGCTTATTAAGGACAGATACGCAGTATTTT.

This chain uses TRBV19 with TRBJ1-2; D may be TRBD1 (5 bases). CDR1 is LNHDA and CDR2 is SQIVND in the germline V gene (reference sequence). Trimming shortened V by 5 bases and J by 4 bases, and 17 bases separated the two germline ends. CDR3 length: 15 residues. This CDR3 is CASSFRLGAAYGYTF. CDR3 DNA: TGTGCCAGTAGTTTCCGCCTTGGGGCGGCCTATGGCTACACCTTC. The variable domain in full, completed from reference TRBV19 and TRBJ1-2, reads DGGITQSPKYLFRKEGQNVTLSCEQNLNHDAMYWYRQDPGQGLRLIYYSQIVNDFQKGDIAEGYSVSREKKESFPLTVTSAQKNPTAFYLCASSFRLGAAYGYTFGSGTRLTVV.

V gene TRBV5-1 combines with J gene TRBJ2-3; maybe TRBD1 (5 bases). Germline V lookup: CDR1 SGHRS, CDR2 YFSETQ. CDR3 length: 15 residues. Between the trimmed V and J ends, which lost 3 bases and 1 base, there was a span of 12 bases. The CDR3 sequence: CASSWGEKGTDTQYF. In DNA form, the CDR3 reads TGCGCCAGCAGCTGGGGCGAGAAAGGCACAGATACGCAGTATTTT.

The rearrangement uses TRBV28 and TRBJ1-1; D is possibly TRBD1 (5 bases). CDR1 MDHEN and CDR2 SYDVKM come from the germline V gene. V lost 3 bases and J 6 bases, leaving 17 bases between the germline ends. This CDR3 has 15 amino acids. CDR3 loop: CASSFSRAGTSEAFF. The CDR3 region has the DNA TGTGCCAGCAGTTTTTCCCGTGCAGGGACGTCTGAAGCTTTCTTT.